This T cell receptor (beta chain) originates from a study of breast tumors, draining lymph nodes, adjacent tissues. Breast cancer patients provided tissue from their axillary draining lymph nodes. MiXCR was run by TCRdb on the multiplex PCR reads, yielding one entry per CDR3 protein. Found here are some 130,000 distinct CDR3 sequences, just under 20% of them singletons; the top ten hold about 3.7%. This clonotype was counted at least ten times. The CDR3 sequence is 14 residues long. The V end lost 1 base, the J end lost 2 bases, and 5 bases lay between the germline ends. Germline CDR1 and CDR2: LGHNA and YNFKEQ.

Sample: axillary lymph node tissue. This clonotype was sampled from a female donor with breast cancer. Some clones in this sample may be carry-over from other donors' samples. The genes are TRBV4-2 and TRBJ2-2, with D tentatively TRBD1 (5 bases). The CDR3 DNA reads TGTGCCAGCAGCCAAGGGACAAACACCGGGGAGCTGTTTTTT. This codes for CASSQGTNTGELFF.